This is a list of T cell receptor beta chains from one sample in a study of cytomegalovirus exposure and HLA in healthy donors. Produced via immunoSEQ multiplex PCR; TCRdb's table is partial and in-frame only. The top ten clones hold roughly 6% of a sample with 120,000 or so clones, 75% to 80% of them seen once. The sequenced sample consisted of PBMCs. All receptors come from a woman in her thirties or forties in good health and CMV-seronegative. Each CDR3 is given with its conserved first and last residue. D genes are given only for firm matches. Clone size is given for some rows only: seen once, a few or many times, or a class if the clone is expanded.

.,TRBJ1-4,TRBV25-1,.,CASSGQDPHEKLFF,TGTGCCAGCAGTGGACAGGACCCTCATGAAAAACTGTTTTTT
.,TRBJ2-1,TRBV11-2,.,CASSLLRHEQFF,TGTGCCAGCAGCTTGCTGAGGCATGAGCAGTTCTTC
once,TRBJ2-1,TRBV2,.,CASSPGQINEQFF,TGTGCCAGCAGTCCGGGACAAATAAATGAGCAGTTCTTC
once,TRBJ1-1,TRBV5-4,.,CASSLAPGMNTEAFF,TGTGCCAGCAGCTTGGCTCCAGGGATGAACACTGAAGCTTTCTTT
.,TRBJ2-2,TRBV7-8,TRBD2,CASSRGLAGETGELFF,TGTGCCAGCAGCAGGGGACTAGCGGGAGAAACCGGGGAGCTGTTTTTT
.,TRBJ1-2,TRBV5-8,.,CASSLLVPDYGYTF,TGTGCCAGCAGCTTGTTAGTACCGGACTATGGCTACACCTTC
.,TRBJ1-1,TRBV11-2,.,CASSLDRWNTEAFF,TGTGCCAGCAGCTTAGATCGGTGGAACACTGAAGCTTTCTTT
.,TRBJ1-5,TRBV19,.,CASSILRDQPQHF,TGTGCCAGTAGTATATTGCGGGATCAGCCCCAGCATTTT
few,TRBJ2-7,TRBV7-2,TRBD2,CASSLKLGGRAEQYF,TGTGCCAGCAGCTTGAAGCTCGGCGGGAGGGCCGAGCAGTACTTC
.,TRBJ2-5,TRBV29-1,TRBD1,CSVSQGARRETQYF,TGCAGCGTATCACAGGGGGCGCGAAGAGAGACCCAGTACTTC
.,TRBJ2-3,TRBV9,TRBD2,CASSVGGGSSTDTQYF,TGTGCCAGCAGCGTAGGTGGCGGGAGTAGCACAGATACGCAGTATTTT
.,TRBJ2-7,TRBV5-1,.,CASSLAYSYEQYF,TGCGCCAGCAGCTTGGCGTACTCCTACGAGCAGTACTTC
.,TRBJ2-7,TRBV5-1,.,CASSSFYVGGRAYEQYF,TGCGCCAGCAGCTCCTTTTATGTAGGGGGTAGAGCCTACGAGCAGTACTTC
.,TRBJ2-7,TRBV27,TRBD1,CASSPPDRGNYEQYF,TGTGCCAGCAGTCCACCGGACAGGGGAAACTACGAGCAGTACTTC
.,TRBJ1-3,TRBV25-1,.,CASSAGSGNTIYF,TGTGCCAGCAGCGCGGGCTCTGGAAACACCATATATTTT
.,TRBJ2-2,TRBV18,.,CASSGGTADTGELFF,TGTGCCAGCTCAGGCGGGACAGCCGACACCGGGGAGCTGTTTTTT
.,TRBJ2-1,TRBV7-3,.,CASSPRLDYNEQFF,TGTGCCAGCAGCCCTAGGCTCGACTACAATGAGCAGTTCTTC
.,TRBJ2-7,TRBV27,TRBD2,CASSSGTRFSYEQYF,TGTGCCAGCAGTTCAGGGACTAGGTTCTCCTACGAGCAGTACTTC
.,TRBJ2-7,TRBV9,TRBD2,CASSSGLAGGEQYF,TGTGCCAGCAGCTCGGGACTAGCGGGGGGTGAGCAGTACTTC
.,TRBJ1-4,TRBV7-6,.,CASSSSATNEKLFF,TGTGCCAGCAGCTCCTCAGCAACTAATGAAAAACTGTTTTTT
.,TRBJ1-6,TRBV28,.,CASSLSDSMNNSPLHF,TGTGCCAGCAGTTTATCGGACAGCATGAATAATTCACCCCTCCACTTT
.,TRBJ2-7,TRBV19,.,CASSMATGYEQYF,TGTGCCAGTAGTATGGCGACAGGATACGAGCAGTACTTC
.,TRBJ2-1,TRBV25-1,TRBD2,CASSDGTSGSWSYNEQFF,TGTGCCAGCAGTGACGGGACTAGCGGGAGTTGGTCCTACAATGAGCAGTTCTTC
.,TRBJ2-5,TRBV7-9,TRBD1,CASSLPDRVVETQYF,TGTGCCAGCAGCTTACCGGACAGGGTAGTAGAGACCCAGTACTTC
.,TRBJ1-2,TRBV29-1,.,CSVYTPNYGYTF,TGCAGCGTTTATACACCTAACTATGGCTACACCTTC
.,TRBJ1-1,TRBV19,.,CASSLAWTEAFF,TGTGCCAGTAGTTTGGCATGGACTGAAGCTTTCTTT
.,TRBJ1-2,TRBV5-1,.,CASSPPLGANYGYTF,TGCGCCAGCAGCCCCCCCCTAGGGGCTAACTATGGCTACACCTTC
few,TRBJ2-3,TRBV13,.,CASSLIGGEGETDTQYF,TGTGCCAGCAGCTTAATTGGCGGGGAAGGAGAGACAGATACGCAGTATTTT
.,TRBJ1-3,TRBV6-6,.,CASSYSGTYSGNTIYF,TGTGCCAGCAGTTACTCGGGCACGTACTCTGGAAACACCATATATTTT
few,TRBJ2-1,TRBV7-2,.,CASSLVAPRGEQFF,TGTGCCAGCAGCTTAGTGGCCCCCCGAGGGGAGCAGTTCTTC
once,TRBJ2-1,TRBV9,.,CASSPQGRSNEQFF,TGTGCCAGCAGCCCGCAGGGGCGGAGCAATGAGCAGTTCTTC
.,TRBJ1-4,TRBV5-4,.,CASSRGGGSEEKLFF,TGTGCCAGCAGCCGAGGTGGCGGGTCAGAAGAAAAACTGTTTTTT